This T cell receptor (beta chain) was found in a study of shared clonotypes between healthy human individuals. The wider study: Two female and a few male donors aged 18 to 49 were enrolled. Regarding the study as a whole: Limited genetic and exposure-history diversity came from having few donors.

From germline, CDR1 is SGHTS and CDR2 YDEGEE. With 7 bases removed from V and 0 bases from J, the gap between germline ends came to 11 bases. CDR3 size: 15 residues. Method: immunoSEQ multiplex PCR; TCRdb's copy keeps in-frame clones and lacks some. This table holds 950,000 to 1,300,000 clones, 60% to 80% found once. CD4+ cell separation produced CD45RA+ naive and CD45RA-negative memory subsets. Details on this clone: No antigen is known for it.

Specimen: memory CD4+ T cells sorted from blood. Specified subset: CD45RA-negative fraction. The chain links TRBV5-8 to TRBJ2-6; D ambiguous. This TCR derives from a young man in good health. The CDR3 DNA follows: TGTGCCAGCGGACGAGTTCACTCTGGGGCCAACGTCCTGACTTTC. This gives the protein CASGRVHSGANVLTF.